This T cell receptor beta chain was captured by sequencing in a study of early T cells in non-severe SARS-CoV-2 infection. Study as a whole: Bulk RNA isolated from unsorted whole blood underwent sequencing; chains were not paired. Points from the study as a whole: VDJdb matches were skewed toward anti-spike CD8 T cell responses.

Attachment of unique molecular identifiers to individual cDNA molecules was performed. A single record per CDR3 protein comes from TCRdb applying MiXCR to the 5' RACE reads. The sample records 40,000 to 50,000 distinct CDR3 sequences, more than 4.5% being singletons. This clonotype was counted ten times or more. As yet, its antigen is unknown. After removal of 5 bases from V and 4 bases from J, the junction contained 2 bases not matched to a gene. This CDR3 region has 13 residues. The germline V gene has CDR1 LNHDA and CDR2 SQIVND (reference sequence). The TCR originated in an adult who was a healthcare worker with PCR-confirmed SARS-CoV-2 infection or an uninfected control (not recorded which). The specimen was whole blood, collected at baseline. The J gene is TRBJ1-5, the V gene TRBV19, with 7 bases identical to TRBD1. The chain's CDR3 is CASSPGGNQPQHF. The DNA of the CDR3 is TGTGCCAGTAGTCCAGGGGGTAATCAGCCCCAGCATTTT. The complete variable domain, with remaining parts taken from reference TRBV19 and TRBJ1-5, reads DGGITQSPKYLFRKEGQNVTLSCEQNLNHDAMYWYRQDPGQGLRLIYYSQIVNDFQKGDIAEGYSVSREKKESFPLTVTSAQKNPTAFYLCASSPGGNQPQHFGDGTRLSIL.